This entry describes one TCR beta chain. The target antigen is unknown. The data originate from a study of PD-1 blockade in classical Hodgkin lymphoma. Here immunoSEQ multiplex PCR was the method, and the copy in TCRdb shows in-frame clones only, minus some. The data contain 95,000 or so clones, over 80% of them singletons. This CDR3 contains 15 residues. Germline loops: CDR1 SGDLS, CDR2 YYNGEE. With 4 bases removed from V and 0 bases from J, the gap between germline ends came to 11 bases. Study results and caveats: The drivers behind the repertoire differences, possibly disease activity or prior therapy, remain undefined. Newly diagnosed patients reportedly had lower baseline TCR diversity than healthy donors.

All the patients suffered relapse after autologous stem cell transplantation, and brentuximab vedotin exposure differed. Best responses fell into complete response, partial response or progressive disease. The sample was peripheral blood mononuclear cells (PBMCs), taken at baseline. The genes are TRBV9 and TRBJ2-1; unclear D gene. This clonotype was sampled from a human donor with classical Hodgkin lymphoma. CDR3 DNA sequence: TGTGCCAGCAGCACCACCTTCAGCTCCTACAATGAGCAGTTCTTC. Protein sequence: CASSTTFSSYNEQFF.